This is a list of T cell receptor beta chains from one sample in a study of blood T cell repertoires in COVID-19. The method was immunoSEQ multiplex PCR; TCRdb's version includes in-frame clones alone and lacks a portion of them. The sample has thousands of clones, 80% to 90% seen once. Sequenced sample: peripheral blood. These receptors came from a human donor in a cohort sampled during active COVID-19. Both conserved end residues are part of each CDR3. D genes are given only for firm matches. The size entry is marked missing in some rows and otherwise reads once, few, many or a size class.

D gene | J gene | V gene | clone size | CDR3 protein | CDR3 DNA
TRBD1 | TRBJ2-7 | TRBV9 | NA | CASSPPTGTPYEQYF | TGTGCCAGCAGCCCCCCGACAGGGACCCCCTACGAGCAGTACTTC
NA | TRBJ2-7 | TRBV9 | few | CASSVAGEQYF | TGTGCCAGCAGCGTAGCCGGGGAACAGTACTTC
TRBD1 | TRBJ2-5 | TRBV20-1 | NA | CIARGRETQYF | TGCATCGCCAGGGGGCGGGAGACCCAGTACTTC
TRBD2 | TRBJ2-2 | TRBV2 | NA | CASFGRASGGPITGELFF | TGTGCCAGCTTCGGGAGGGCTAGCGGGGGCCCGATCACCGGGGAGCTGTTTTTT
TRBD1 | TRBJ2-7 | TRBV18 | NA | CASSLDRNSYEQYF | TGTGCCAGCTCCCTGGACAGGAACTCCTACGAGCAGTACTTC
NA | TRBJ1-2 | TRBV29-1 | NA | CSGQGGDGYTF | TGCAGCGGTCAAGGAGGGGATGGCTACACCTTC
TRBD1 | TRBJ1-1 | TRBV18 | NA | CASSPEQGRNTEAFF | TGTGCCAGCTCACCGGAACAGGGGCGAAACACTGAAGCTTTCTTT
NA | TRBJ2-2 | TRBV6-2/TRBV6-3 | NA | CASSNPRPGGIFGELFF | TGTGCCAGCAGTAACCCCCGGCCTGGCGGAATTTTCGGGGAGCTGTTTTTT
TRBD1 | TRBJ1-1 | TRBV5-4 | once | CASSPGQGDTEAFF | TGTGCCAGCAGCCCGGGACAGGGGGACACTGAAGCTTTCTTT
TRBD2 | TRBJ2-3 | TRBV9 | once | CASSVGLAGGARGQYF | TGTGCCAGCAGCGTAGGACTAGCGGGGGGCGCGCGTGGGCAGTATTTT
TRBD1 | TRBJ1-4 | TRBV19 | NA | CASSAGTANEKLFF | TGTGCCAGTAGTGCCGGGACAGCTAATGAAAAACTGTTTTTT
TRBD1 | TRBJ1-2 | TRBV7-9 | NA | CASSFLAGGLYGYTF | TGTGCCAGCAGCTTTCTCGCAGGGGGCCTTTATGGCTACACCTTC
NA | TRBJ2-2 | TRBV3-1/TRBV3-2 | NA | CASSQPSVTGELFF | TGTGCCAGCAGCCAACCTAGCGTCACCGGGGAGCTGTTTTTT
NA | TRBJ2-7 | TRBV30 | NA | CAWSLKGGHEQYF | TGTGCCTGGAGTTTGAAGGGAGGCCACGAGCAGTACTTC
TRBD2 | TRBJ2-7 | TRBV9 | once | CASSSGDSYEQYF | TGTGCCAGCTCTAGCGGGGACTCCTACGAGCAGTACTTC
TRBD1 | TRBJ1-5 | TRBV19 | NA | CASSIRGQGARGNQPQHF | TGTGCCAGTAGTATCCGGGGTCAGGGGGCGCGGGGCAATCAGCCCCAGCATTTT
TRBD1 | TRBJ1-2 | TRBV29-1 | NA | CSVDVSGTGSKGYTF | TGCAGCGTTGATGTTTCCGGGACAGGGTCTAAAGGCTACACCTTC
TRBD1 | TRBJ2-2 | TRBV5-1 | NA | CASSTGQGTGELFF | TGCGCCAGCAGCACGGGACAGGGGACCGGGGAGCTGTTTTTT
NA | TRBJ2-5 | TRBV18 | NA | CASSPAGQETQYF | TGTGCCAGCTCACCGGCAGGTCAGGAGACCCAGTACTTC
NA | TRBJ1-2 | TRBV30 | NA | CAWSLWGPRSNYGYTF | TGTGCCTGGAGTCTGTGGGGCCCACGATCGAACTATGGCTACACCTTC
TRBD1 | TRBJ1-2 | TRBV24-1 | NA | CATSDWGQGAGGYTF | TGTGCCACCAGTGATTGGGGACAGGGGGCGGGAGGCTACACCTTC
NA | TRBJ1-2 | TRBV24-1 | NA | CATSGTTQNYGYTF | TGTGCCACCAGTGGGACAACGCAAAACTATGGCTACACCTTC
NA | TRBJ1-3 | TRBV5-4 | NA | CASSFGGQSSGNTIYF | TGTGCCAGCAGCTTCGGAGGCCAAAGCTCTGGAAACACCATATATTTT
NA | TRBJ2-5 | TRBV1 | few | CTSSQDRGLAVQETQYF | TGCACCAGCAGCCAAGATCGGGGACTAGCGGTACAAGAGACCCAGTACTTC
NA | TRBJ1-2 | TRBV12-5 | NA | CASGGSTGTAVSF | TGTGCTAGTGGTGGGTCCACAGGGACCGCGGTATCCTTC
NA | TRBJ1-2 | TRBV7-8 | NA | CASSLNQQGSYGYTF | TGTGCCAGCAGCTTAAACCAACAGGGCTCCTATGGCTACACCTTC
TRBD1 | TRBJ1-6 | TRBV5-4 | NA | CASSLPGQGKYSPLHF | TGTGCCAGCAGCTTACCGGGACAGGGCAAATATTCACCCCTCCACTTT
TRBD2 | TRBJ2-3 | TRBV27 | NA | CASSSRLAGGRRSSTDTQYF | TGTGCCAGCAGTTCAAGACTAGCGGGGGGCCGACGATCTAGCACAGATACGCAGTATTTT
TRBD1 | TRBJ1-5 | TRBV9 | NA | CASSAGQGYNQPQHF | TGTGCCAGCAGCGCGGGACAGGGTTACAATCAGCCCCAGCATTTT
TRBD1 | TRBJ1-6 | TRBV27 | NA | CASSNRQGDNSPLHF | TGTGCCAGCAGTAATCGACAGGGGGATAATTCACCCCTCCACTTT
NA | TRBJ1-3 | TRBV9 | NA | CASGRESRALTGNTIYF | TGTGCCAGCGGCAGGGAAAGTAGAGCTCTCACTGGAAACACCATATATTTT
TRBD1 | TRBJ2-7 | TRBV27 | NA | CASSPPGQVYEQYF | TGTGCCAGCAGTCCCCCCGGACAGGTCTACGAGCAGTACTTC
TRBD2 | TRBJ2-1 | TRBV6-4 | NA | CASRVVPGLAGARSYNEQFF | TGTGCCAGCAGGGTCGTACCGGGACTAGCGGGGGCCCGCTCCTACAATGAGCAGTTCTTC
NA | TRBJ2-1 | TRBV4-1 | NA | CASSQNTWNEQFF | TGCGCCAGCAGCCAGAATACATGGAATGAGCAGTTCTTC
NA | TRBJ2-1 | TRBV10-3 | NA | CAISESEGTFEQFF | TGTGCCATCAGTGAGTCAGAGGGGACTTTTGAGCAGTTCTTC
NA | TRBJ2-1 | TRBV14 | NA | CASSQVGDKGTNEQFF | TGTGCCAGCAGCCAAGTCGGGGACAAGGGCACGAATGAGCAGTTCTTC
TRBD1 | TRBJ2-5 | TRBV19 | NA | CASQQGVRETQYF | TGTGCCAGTCAACAGGGGGTCAGGGAGACCCAGTACTTC